The rows below give T cell receptor beta chains drawn from one sample of a study of T cells in Graves' hyperthyroidism and ophthalmopathy. TCRdb called the multiplex PCR reads again in MiXCR, with one record for every CDR3 protein. The sample lists roughly 350,000 distinct CDR3 sequences; 14% were seen once. Sequencing used blood. The receptors come from a woman between 25 and 40 years old with Graves' hyperthyroidism. Both conserved end residues are part of each CDR3. Fields, in order: CDR3 length, J gene, clone size, D gene, V gene, CDR3 DNA, CDR3 protein. D genes are given only for firm matches. Not all rows give a size; the values are once, few, many and, for expanded clones, a class.

len: 13; j_gene: TRBJ1-1; abundance: many; d_gene: .; v_gene: TRBV20-1; CDR3nt: TGCAGTGCTCCTAGCGACAGGAACACTGAAGCTTTCTTT; CDR3aa: CSAPSDRNTEAFF
len: 15; j_gene: TRBJ1-6; abundance: many; d_gene: .; v_gene: TRBV7-8; CDR3nt: TGTGCCAGCAGCCACGGACCTTCCTATAATTCACCCCTCCACTTT; CDR3aa: CASSHGPSYNSPLHF
len: 12; j_gene: TRBJ2-1; abundance: .; d_gene: .; v_gene: TRBV6-1; CDR3nt: TGTGCCAGCACGACACCCTCCGGGACGCAGTTCTTC; CDR3aa: CASTTPSGTQFF
len: 15; j_gene: TRBJ2-1; abundance: many; d_gene: TRBD2; v_gene: TRBV12-3/TRBV12-4; CDR3nt: TGTGCCAGCAGTTTGGGAGGGTCGGCCTCCAATGAGCAGTTCTTC; CDR3aa: CASSLGGSASNEQFF
len: 20; j_gene: TRBJ2-6; abundance: .; d_gene: TRBD1; v_gene: TRBV7-8; CDR3nt: TGTGCCAGCAGCTTAAGCCTCTCCGGGACAGGGAGAGCTGGGGCCAACGTCCTGACTTTC; CDR3aa: CASSLSLSGTGRAGANVLTF
len: 14; j_gene: TRBJ1-5; abundance: .; d_gene: .; v_gene: TRBV3-1; CDR3nt: TGTGCCAGCAGCCAAGCGGGGCGTAATCAGCCCCAGCATTTT; CDR3aa: CASSQAGRNQPQHF
len: 14; j_gene: TRBJ1-6; abundance: many; d_gene: .; v_gene: TRBV20-1; CDR3nt: TGCAGTGCTAGAGTCAGCGGGTTAACGTCACCCCTCCACTTT; CDR3aa: CSARVSGLTSPLHF
len: 13; j_gene: TRBJ2-1; abundance: many; d_gene: .; v_gene: TRBV28; CDR3nt: TGTGCCAGCAGAGAGACAGGTCGGGATGAGCAGTTCTTC; CDR3aa: CASRETGRDEQFF
len: 14; j_gene: TRBJ2-6; abundance: .; d_gene: .; v_gene: TRBV20-1; CDR3nt: TGCAGTGCTAATACAGGGAGAGGGGCCAACGTCCTGACTTTC; CDR3aa: CSANTGRGANVLTF
len: 15; j_gene: TRBJ2-7; abundance: many; d_gene: .; v_gene: TRBV28; CDR3nt: TGTGCCAGCAGTTTTAGGTTCAGAGGGCGATACGAGCAGTACTTC; CDR3aa: CASSFRFRGRYEQYF
len: 16; j_gene: TRBJ2-2; abundance: few; d_gene: .; v_gene: TRBV10-2; CDR3nt: TGCGCCAGCAGTGAGACAGGCCCTGCGAACACCGGGGAGCTGTTTTTT; CDR3aa: CASSETGPANTGELFF
len: 13; j_gene: TRBJ2-1; abundance: few; d_gene: .; v_gene: TRBV4-3; CDR3nt: TGCGCCAGCAGCCAAGATCCCTCGGGTGAGCAGTTCTTC; CDR3aa: CASSQDPSGEQFF
len: 14; j_gene: TRBJ2-1; abundance: .; d_gene: TRBD1; v_gene: TRBV6-1; CDR3nt: TGTGCCAGCAGTGCCCGGGACAGGTACAATGAGCAGTTCTTC; CDR3aa: CASSARDRYNEQFF
len: 13; j_gene: TRBJ2-5; abundance: many; d_gene: .; v_gene: TRBV29-1; CDR3nt: TGCAGCGTTGACGCCGAGGGGGGGCAGACCCAGTACTTC; CDR3aa: CSVDAEGGQTQYF
len: 15; j_gene: TRBJ2-5; abundance: many; d_gene: .; v_gene: TRBV24-1; CDR3nt: TGTGCCACCAGTGATTTGCAGGCGGGGCAAGAGACCCAGTACTTC; CDR3aa: CATSDLQAGQETQYF
len: 15; j_gene: TRBJ2-1; abundance: many; d_gene: TRBD2; v_gene: TRBV2; CDR3nt: TGTGCCAGCAGTGTCGACCAGCGGGATTACAATGAGCAGTTCTTC; CDR3aa: CASSVDQRDYNEQFF
len: 18; j_gene: TRBJ2-1; abundance: many; d_gene: TRBD2; v_gene: TRBV11-2; CDR3nt: TGTGCCAGCAACCCCGGACTAGCGGGGCCGATCCTCTACAATGAGCAGTTCTTC; CDR3aa: CASNPGLAGPILYNEQFF
len: 14; j_gene: TRBJ1-1; abundance: many; d_gene: .; v_gene: TRBV6-2/TRBV6-3; CDR3nt: TGTGCCAGCAGTTACGGTGAGGGGTGGACTGAAGCTTTCTTT; CDR3aa: CASSYGEGWTEAFF
len: 15; j_gene: TRBJ2-1; abundance: .; d_gene: TRBD1; v_gene: TRBV7-7; CDR3nt: TGTGCTAGCAGCTTAAAGACAGGGGGCTGGGATGAGCAGTTCTTC; CDR3aa: CASSLKTGGWDEQFF
len: 15; j_gene: TRBJ1-2; abundance: many; d_gene: .; v_gene: TRBV30; CDR3nt: TGTGCCTGGAGGTTACCGGCCCAAGGGATCTATGGCTACACCTTC; CDR3aa: CAWRLPAQGIYGYTF
len: 14; j_gene: TRBJ1-2; abundance: many; d_gene: TRBD1; v_gene: TRBV11-2; CDR3nt: TGTGCCAGCAGCGGGACAGGGGGTCACTATGGCTACACCTTC; CDR3aa: CASSGTGGHYGYTF
len: 14; j_gene: TRBJ2-7; abundance: many; d_gene: .; v_gene: TRBV30; CDR3nt: TGTGCCTGGACACCGTCATCCGGGCATTACGAGCAGTACTTC; CDR3aa: CAWTPSSGHYEQYF
len: 13; j_gene: TRBJ2-1; abundance: .; d_gene: .; v_gene: TRBV7-9; CDR3nt: TGTGCCAGCAGCTTAAGAGGAGACAATGAGCATTTCTTC; CDR3aa: CASSLRGDNEHFF